The 13 T cell receptor beta chains presented below share a single source sample, sequenced in a study of cytomegalovirus exposure and HLA in healthy donors. Both 60 Vbeta primers and 13 Jbeta primers went into the PCR. TCRdb keeps only in-frame clones here, not all; method: immunoSEQ multiplex PCR. Among some 140,000 clones, about 80% were seen once, and the ten largest hold roughly 13%. The source material was PBMCs. The receptors originated from a man aged 25 to 45 in good health and CMV-seropositive.

The chain has TRBV6-1 and TRBJ1-2; no clear D gene. CDR3 length: 13 amino acids. Deletions cut 6 bases from V and 4 bases from J, with 12 bases between. CDR1 and CDR2 (germline): MNHNS, SASEGT. CDR3 sequence: CASSPGGSYGYTF. CDR3 nucleotides: TGTGCCAGCAGCCCAGGAGGGTCCTATGGCTACACCTTC.

The V gene is TRBV4-2, the J gene TRBJ2-6, with TRBD1 matching 10 bases. Trimming cost V 3 bases and J 3 bases; bases outside gene matches: 2. The CDR3 spans 16 residues. CDR1 is LGHNA, CDR2 YNFKEQ, per germline. The CDR3 nucleotides read TGTGCCAGCAGCCAGACAGGGGGCGGTGGGGCCAACGTCCTGACTTTC. It is translated as CASSQTGGGGANVLTF.

CDR3 DNA sequence: TGTGCCAGCAGTTTATTGAGGGAGCTTGATGAAAAACTGTTTTTT. Its protein product is CASSLLRELDEKLFF. V is TRBV28 and J is TRBJ1-4; D unresolved. V lost 1 base and J lost 6, with 12 bases in between. Germline CDR1 MDHEN, CDR2 SYDVKM. The CDR3 sequence is 15 residues long. The complete variable domain, with remaining parts taken from reference TRBV28 and TRBJ1-4, reads DVKVTQSSRYLVKRTGEKVFLECVQDMDHENMFWYRQDPGLGLRLIYFSYDVKMKEKGDIPEGYSVSREKKERFSLILESASTNQTSMYLCASSLLRELDEKLFFGSGTQLSVL.

The V and J genes are TRBV6-1 and TRBJ2-7; 10 positions agree with TRBD1. Losses at the gene ends were 2 bases for V and 4 bases for J; bases not matched to a gene: 2. The CDR3 loop spans 14 amino acids. Germline V gene lookup returns CDR1 MNHNS and CDR2 SASEGT. CDR3 protein: CASSESGQGYEQYF. DNA of the CDR3: TGTGCCAGCAGTGAATCGGGACAGGGGTACGAGCAGTACTTC.

The CDR3 sequence is CASSLTGGALNEQYF. Here the CDR3 DNA reads TGTGCCAGCAGCCTGACAGGGGGCGCCCTGAACGAGCAGTACTTC. The gene calls are TRBV5-8 and TRBJ2-5, with 10 bases that match TRBD1. The end of the DNA fits TRBJ2-7 better, so the J call may be wrong. Per the germline V gene, CDR1 is SGHTS and CDR2 is YDEGEE. The length of the CDR3 is 15 residues.

The chain joins TRBV6-6 to TRBJ1-5; D is perhaps TRBD1 (5 bases). CDR3 length: 14 residues. V shed 1 base and J shed 2 bases, with 6 bases lying between them. Germline V gene lookup returns CDR1 MNHNY and CDR2 SVGAGI (reference sequence). The CDR3 DNA follows: TGTGCCAGCAGTTACTTAGGGGGCAATCAGCCCCAGCATTTT. The encoded protein is CASSYLGGNQPQHF.

The chain has TRBV7-9 and TRBJ1-1; D unclear. The germline CDR1 and CDR2 sequences are SEHNR and FQNEAQ (reference sequence). CDR3 length equals 15 residues. With 1 base removed from V and 1 base from J, the gap between germline ends came to 10 bases. CDR3 loop: CASSLVGSGNTEAFF. In nucleotides, the CDR3 is TGTGCCAGCAGCTTAGTTGGTTCGGGGAACACTGAAGCTTTCTTT.

The V call is TRBV5-1, the J call TRBJ2-2, with TRBD2 identical over 8 bases. Per the germline V gene, CDR1 is SGHRS and CDR2 is YFSETQ. The CDR3 runs to 17 residues. The ends lost 1 base at V and 3 bases at J; junction bases unmatched: 8. Written as DNA, the CDR3 is TGCGCCAGCAGCTTGTTCAGCGGGGGCGGTGACACCGGGGAGCTGTTTTTT. Protein: CASSLFSGGGDTGELFF.

The chain recombines TRBV5-8 with TRBJ1-1, with D possibly matching TRBD1 (6 bases). CDR1 and CDR2 (germline): SGHTS, YDEGEE. The V end was cut by 6 bases, the J end by 5 bases, with 17 bases between. This CDR3 comprises 14 residues. The CDR3 DNA reads TGTGCCAGCATATCTCAGGGGCAATGGACTGAAGCTTTCTTT. Translating gives CASISQGQWTEAFF. The variable domain in full, completed from reference TRBV5-8 and TRBJ1-1, reads EAGVTQSPTHLIKTRGQQATLRCSPISGHTSVYWYQQALGLGLQFLLWYDEGEERNRGNFPPRFSGRQFPNYSSELNVNALELEDSALYLCASISQGQWTEAFFGQGTRLTVV.

In its sample, this clone was seen a few times. The CDR3 region has the DNA TGTGCCAGCAGTACCTACCGACGGGGGAACACTGAAGCTTTCTTT. Translated, it gives CASSTYRRGNTEAFF. The gene calls are TRBV2 and TRBJ1-1; D not resolved. CDR1 is SNHLY and CDR2 is FYNNEI in the germline V gene. Between the trimmed V and J ends, which lost 5 bases and 1 base, there was a span of 14 bases. The CDR3 loop spans 15 amino acids.

The J gene is TRBJ1-2, the V gene TRBV2; TRBD1 might be the D (5 bases). V lost 6 bases to trimming and J lost 4 bases, with 9 bases between them. CDR1 and CDR2 (germline): SNHLY, FYNNEI. The length of the CDR3 is 12 residues. This CDR3 reads CASSDSTYGYTF. The CDR3 region has the DNA TGTGCCAGCAGCGACAGCACCTATGGCTACACCTTC. The full variable domain, rest sourced from reference TRBV2 and TRBJ1-2, is EPEVTQTPSHQVTQMGQEVILRCVPISNHLYFYWYRQILGQKVEFLVSFYNNEISEKSEIFDDQFSVERPDGSNFTLKIRSTKLEDSAMYFCASSDSTYGYTFGSGTRLTVV.

In the case of this clone: This CDR3 is missing its conserved last phenylalanine or tryptophan, likely due to a read error. The chain has TRBV7-9 and TRBJ1-2, with 12 bases identical to TRBD1. Losses at the gene ends were 5 bases for V and 4 bases for J; bases not matched to a gene: 8. Looked up from germline, CDR1 is SEHNR and CDR2 is FQNEAQ (reference sequence). CDR3 length: 16 residues. The CDR3 here is CASSLAGTGGIYGYTL. Written as DNA, the CDR3 is TGTGCCAGCAGCCTTGCCGGGACAGGGGGCATCTATGGCTACACCCTC.

CDR3 DNA sequence: TGTGCCAGCAGGTCACAGGGTACTCAGCCCCAGCATTTT. Protein product: CASRSQGTQPQHF. The genes are TRBV28 and TRBJ1-5; a possible D gene is TRBD1 (6 bases). Per the germline V gene, CDR1 is MDHEN and CDR2 is SYDVKM. Trimming pared 6 bases from V and 6 bases from J, leaving 12 bases between. The CDR3 spans 13 residues. The whole variable domain, filled in from reference TRBV28 and TRBJ1-5, reads DVKVTQSSRYLVKRTGEKVFLECVQDMDHENMFWYRQDPGLGLRLIYFSYDVKMKEKGDIPEGYSVSREKKERFSLILESASTNQTSMYLCASRSQGTQPQHFGDGTRLSIL.